This is a list of T cell receptor beta chains from one sample in a study of blood T cell repertoires in COVID-19. The protocol was immunoSEQ multiplex PCR, while the TCRdb copy is restricted to in-frame clones and leaves out a portion. The sample consists of about 260,000 clones, approximately 90% of them appearing once. Material for sequencing was PBMCs or T cells enriched from blood (not recorded which). These receptors were taken from a middle-aged man who had been exposed to COVID-19. Both conserved end residues are part of each CDR3. The D gene is left open where the match is weak.

15,TRBJ2-3,-,TRBV9,CASGRGSRFADTQYF,TGTGCCAGCGGAAGGGGCAGCAGGTTCGCAGATACGCAGTATTTT
14,TRBJ1-1,TRBD1,TRBV2,CASSEQTGSTEAFF,TGTGCCAGCAGTGAACAGACAGGGTCCACTGAAGCTTTCTTT
15,TRBJ2-7,TRBD1,TRBV27,CASSRQGASYYEQYF,TGTGCCAGCAGTAGACAGGGGGCGAGTTACTACGAGCAGTACTTC
15,TRBJ2-1,TRBD1,TRBV2,CASRRGQGPYNEQFF,TGTGCCAGCAGACGCGGACAGGGCCCCTACAATGAGCAGTTCTTC
16,TRBJ1-5,TRBD1,TRBV24-1,CATSARDRGGTQPQHF,TGTGCCACCAGTGCCAGGGACAGGGGGGGTACTCAGCCCCAGCATTTT
15,TRBJ1-3,-,TRBV7-9,CASRRTGIVGNTIYF,TGTGCCAGCAGACGGACGGGAATTGTCGGAAACACCATATATTTT
17,TRBJ2-3,TRBD2,TRBV7-6,CASSPFRVAGGSDTQYF,TGTGCCAGCAGCCCGTTTAGAGTAGCGGGGGGGTCAGATACGCAGTATTTT
14,TRBJ1-2,-,TRBV19,CASTPGAGGYGYTF,TGTGCCAGTACGCCGGGGGCGGGGGGCTATGGCTACACCTTC
11,TRBJ1-2,-,TRBV12-3/TRBV12-4,CASSSGRGYTF,TGTGCCAGCAGTTCTGGGAGGGGCTACACCTTC
13,TRBJ1-2,TRBD1,TRBV11-2,CASRDRGMDGYTF,TGTGCCAGCAGGGACAGGGGGATGGATGGCTACACCTTC
13,TRBJ1-2,TRBD1,TRBV7-2,CASSFGQGEGYTF,TGTGCCAGCAGCTTCGGACAGGGTGAGGGCTACACCTTC
13,TRBJ1-2,TRBD1,TRBV15,CATSVGQGRGYTF,TGTGCCACCAGCGTGGGACAGGGGAGAGGCTACACCTTC
13,TRBJ2-7,-,TRBV28,CASSWGTSYEQYF,TGTGCCAGCAGTTGGGGGACTTCCTACGAGCAGTACTTC
17,TRBJ2-1,TRBD2,TRBV4-2,CASSQDAGLVPINEQFF,TGTGCCAGCAGCCAAGACGCCGGACTAGTGCCAATTAATGAGCAGTTCTTC
17,TRBJ2-1,-,TRBV23-1,CASSQTEDRTANNEQFF,TGCGCCAGCAGTCAAACGGAGGATAGGACGGCCAACAATGAGCAGTTCTTC
15,TRBJ2-5,-,TRBV14,CASSQGAKSQETQYF,TGTGCCAGCAGCCAGGGGGCAAAATCTCAAGAGACCCAGTACTTC
17,TRBJ2-6,-,TRBV5-1,CASSSASADSGANVLTF,TGCGCCAGCAGTTCCGCTAGCGCCGACTCTGGGGCCAACGTCCTGACTTTC